This T cell receptor (beta chain) was obtained from a study of cytomegalovirus exposure and HLA in healthy donors. CDR1 and CDR2 from the germline V gene are SEHNR and FQNEAQ (reference sequence). Trimming stripped 5 bases from V and 7 bases from J, with 23 bases between. The CDR3 sequence is 16 residues long. The table came from immunoSEQ multiplex PCR; TCRdb's copy has only in-frame clones and leaves some out. The table lists 300,000 to 400,000 clones, approximately 85% of them singletons. The source of this sequence is a man aged 25-45 years in good health and CMV-seronegative. The specimen was PBMCs. The chain is built from TRBV7-9 and TRBJ1-2, with D hard to call. CDR3 DNA sequence: TGTGCCAGCAGCCCCGGTGAGGTGGAGGCAGGAGGTGGCTACACCTTC. Its protein product is CASSPGEVEAGGGYTF.